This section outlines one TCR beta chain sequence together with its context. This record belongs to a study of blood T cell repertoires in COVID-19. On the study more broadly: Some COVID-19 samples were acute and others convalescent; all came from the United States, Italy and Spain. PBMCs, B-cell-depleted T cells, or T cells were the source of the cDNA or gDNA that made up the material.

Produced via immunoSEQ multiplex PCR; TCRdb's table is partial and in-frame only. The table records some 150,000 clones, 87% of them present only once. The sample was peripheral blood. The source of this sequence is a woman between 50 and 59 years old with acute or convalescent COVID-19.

The CDR3 nucleotides read TGTGCCAGCAGCACGACAGGGGACGGCACCTACAATGAGCAGTTCTTC. This gives the protein CASSTTGDGTYNEQFF. The chain combines TRBV6-2 or TRBV6-3 with TRBJ2-1; TRBD1 matches 8 bases. Germline CDR1 MNHEY, CDR2 SVGEGT. With 6 bases clipped from V and 2 bases from J, the junction kept 9 bases outside the gene matches. CDR3 length equals 16 residues.